The T cell receptor (beta chain) under discussion was sequenced for a study of control samples from healthy donors and cancer patients. TCRdb's copy holds only in-frame clones and misses some; the assay was immunoSEQ multiplex PCR. This table holds 170,000 or so clones, around 90% found once. V lost 5 bases, J lost 5 bases, and 12 bases lay in between. The germline V gene encodes CDR1 SEHNR and CDR2 FQNEAQ (reference sequence). The CDR3 has 14 amino acids. The chain has TRBV7-9 and TRBJ1-4, with a weak D call TRBD1 (6 bases). The sequence came from a woman between 45 and 65 years old in good health. Sample: blood. The CDR3 sequence is CASSLGQSNEKLFF. CDR3 nucleotides: TGTGCCAGCAGCCTAGGACAGAGCAATGAAAAACTGTTTTTT.